This TCR beta chain was obtained from a study of glioma-infiltrating T cells. Study outcomes and limitations: CDR3 overlap between tissue and blood was very small. Non-neoplastic patients had below-expected tissue-blood divergence, while all gliomas exceeded expectation.

In its sample, this clonotype was seen many times. Its antigen is still unknown. This CDR3 contains 14 residues. CDR1 is DFQATT and CDR2 is SNEGSKA in the germline V gene (reference sequence). V was clipped by 6 bases and J by 6 bases; unmatched bases: 8. Amplification of TCR alpha and beta CDR3 regions from RNA used iRepertoire nested multiplex PCR. Input was roughly 100-450 ng of tissue mRNA or PBMC total RNA. Via MiXCR, TCRdb re-called the multiplex PCR reads, giving one row per CDR3 protein. Here the sample spans about 180,000 distinct CDR3 sequences, approximately 40% being singletons. V and J are TRBV20-1 and TRBJ2-1; 10 nucleotides match TRBD1. Sequencing input: glioma tissue, nonneoplastic brain tissue, or PBMCs (not recorded which). The receptor was derived from a human donor with low-grade glioma or glioblastoma, undergoing nonglioma brain surgery, or in good health (not recorded which). The CDR3: CSAPGGQGFNEQFF. CDR3 DNA sequence: TGCAGTGCCCCGGGGGGACAGGGGTTCAATGAGCAGTTCTTC.